These T cell receptor beta chains were read from a single sample in a study of CD8 T cells in ankylosing spondylitis. TCRdb called the 5' RACE reads again in MiXCR, with one record for every CDR3 protein. Of 450,000 to 550,000 distinct CDR3 sequences in the sample, about 5.4% were seen once. Input material: blood, either unsorted or a sorted T cell fraction (not recorded which). Every receptor here comes from a male donor with ankylosing spondylitis. The CDR3 runs from the conserved cysteine through the conserved F or W.

j_call cdr3_length v_call cdr3_aa
TRBJ1-5 10 TRBV20-1 CSAGDGPQHF
TRBJ2-4 11 TRBV29-1 CSVKDRDIQYF
TRBJ1-5 17 TRBV9 CASSVVFGTGERGPQHF
TRBJ2-7 15 TRBV7-3 CASSLRPGTTYEQYF
TRBJ2-1 16 TRBV20-1 CSAGLAGAIGISEQFF
TRBJ2-3 15 TRBV7-2 CASSARLYSTDTQYF
TRBJ2-7 15 TRBV27 CASRLLAGGGYEQYF
TRBJ2-1 15 TRBV20-1 CSARHWGSSYNEQFF
TRBJ2-5 13 TRBV10-3 CAISERGEETQYF
TRBJ2-3 15 TRBV5-1 CASSRDPQGTDTQYF
TRBJ1-2 13 TRBV18 CASSPDRYYGYTF
TRBJ2-3 15 TRBV7-2 CASSLLAGITDTQYF
TRBJ1-3 16 TRBV4-1 CASSQEVQNSGNTIYF
TRBJ2-1 14 TRBV5-1 CASTGLAEYNEQFF
TRBJ2-7 13 TRBV20-1 CSAIPTGAYEQYF
TRBJ2-1 13 TRBV27 CASSLSHRHEQFF
TRBJ2-7 14 TRBV20-1 CSAPARDRSYEQYF
TRBJ2-7 14 TRBV28 CASSSTGTSYEQYF
TRBJ2-3 14 TRBV27 CASSPSPNTDTQYF
TRBJ2-7 12 TRBV20-1 CSASRRNYEQYF
TRBJ1-3 15 TRBV7-2 CASSPDRGQGNTIYF
TRBJ1-5 15 TRBV12-3/TRBV12-4 CASSLGQGKGQPQHF
TRBJ2-7 15 TRBV5-1 CASSLGSVGPYEQYF